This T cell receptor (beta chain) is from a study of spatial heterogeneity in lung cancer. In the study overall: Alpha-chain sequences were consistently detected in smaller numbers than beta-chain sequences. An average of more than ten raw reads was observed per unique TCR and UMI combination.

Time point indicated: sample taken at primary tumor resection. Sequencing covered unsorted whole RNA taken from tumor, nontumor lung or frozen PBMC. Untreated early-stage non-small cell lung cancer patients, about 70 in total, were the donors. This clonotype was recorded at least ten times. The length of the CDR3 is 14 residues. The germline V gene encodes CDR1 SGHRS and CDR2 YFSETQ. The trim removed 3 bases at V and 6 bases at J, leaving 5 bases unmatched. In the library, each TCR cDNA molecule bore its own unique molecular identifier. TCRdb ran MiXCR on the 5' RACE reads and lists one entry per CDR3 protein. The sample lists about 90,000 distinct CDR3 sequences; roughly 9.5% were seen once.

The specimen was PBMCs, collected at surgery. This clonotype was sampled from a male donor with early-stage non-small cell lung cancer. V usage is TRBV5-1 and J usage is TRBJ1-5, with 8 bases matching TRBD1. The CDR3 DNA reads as TGCGCCAGCAGCTACTCAGGGGGCGGTCAGCCCCAGCATTTT. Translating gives CASSYSGGGQPQHF.